This T cell receptor (beta chain) comes out of a study of T cells in Graves' hyperthyroidism and ophthalmopathy. Ten or more counts support this clonotype. Blood from later-ophthalmopathy patients was taken at first hyperthyroidism diagnosis. Regions amplified from RNA transcripts were the TCR beta CDR3 regions. The TCR CDR3 first-round RT-PCR relied on the HTBI primer set. TCRdb re-analysed the multiplex PCR reads in MiXCR, keeping a single row per CDR3 protein. This table has 300,000 to 450,000 distinct CDR3 sequences, approximately 13% appearing once. Trimming pared 6 bases from V and 2 bases from J, leaving 10 bases between. Germline CDR1 and CDR2: DFQATT and SNEGSKA (reference sequence). CDR3 length: 12 amino acids.

The receptor comes from a man in his thirties or forties with Graves' hyperthyroidism that later progressed to Graves' ophthalmopathy. The sequenced sample was blood. V is TRBV20-1 and J is TRBJ1-1; weak D call: TRBD1 (6 bases). CDR3 sequence: CSALGTNTEAFF. The CDR3 coding sequence is TGCAGTGCCCTGGGGACAAACACTGAAGCTTTCTTT.